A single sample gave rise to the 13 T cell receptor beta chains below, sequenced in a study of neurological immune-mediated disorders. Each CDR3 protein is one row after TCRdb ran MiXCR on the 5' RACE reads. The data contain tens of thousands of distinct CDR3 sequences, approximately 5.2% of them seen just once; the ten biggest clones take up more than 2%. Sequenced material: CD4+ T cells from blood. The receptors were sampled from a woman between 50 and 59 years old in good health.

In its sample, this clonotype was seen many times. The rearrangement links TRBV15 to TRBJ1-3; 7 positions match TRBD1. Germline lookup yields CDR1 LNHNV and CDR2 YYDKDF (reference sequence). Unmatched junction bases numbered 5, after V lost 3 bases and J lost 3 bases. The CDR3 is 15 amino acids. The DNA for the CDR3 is TGTGCCACCAGCAGTTTAGGGGGCCATGGAAACACCATATATTTT. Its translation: CATSSLGGHGNTIYF.

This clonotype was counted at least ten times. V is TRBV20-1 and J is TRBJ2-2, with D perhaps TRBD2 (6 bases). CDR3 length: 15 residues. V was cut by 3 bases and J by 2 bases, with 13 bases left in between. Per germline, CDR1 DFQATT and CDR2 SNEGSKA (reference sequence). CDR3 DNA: TGCAGTGCTAGTAGCGGACTGACAAACACCGGGGAGCTGTTTTTT. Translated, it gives CSASSGLTNTGELFF.

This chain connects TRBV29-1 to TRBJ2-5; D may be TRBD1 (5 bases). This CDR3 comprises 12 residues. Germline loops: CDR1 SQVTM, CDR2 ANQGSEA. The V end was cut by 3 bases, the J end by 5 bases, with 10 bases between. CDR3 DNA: TGCAGCGTTGACCCAGGGCGGGAGACCCAGTACTTC. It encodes CSVDPGRETQYF.

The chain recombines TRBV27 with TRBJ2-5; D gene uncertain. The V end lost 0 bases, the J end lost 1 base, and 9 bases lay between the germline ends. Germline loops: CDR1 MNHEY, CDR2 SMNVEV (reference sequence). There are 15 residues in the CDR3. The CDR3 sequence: CASSLSRLSQETQYF. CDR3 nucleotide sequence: TGTGCCAGCAGTTTATCGAGACTGTCCCAAGAGACCCAGTACTTC.

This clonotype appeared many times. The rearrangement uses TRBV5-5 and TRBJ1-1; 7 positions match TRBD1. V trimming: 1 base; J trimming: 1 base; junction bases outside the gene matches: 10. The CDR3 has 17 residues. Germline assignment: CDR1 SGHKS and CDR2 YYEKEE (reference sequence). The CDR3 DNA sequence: TGTGCCAGCAGCTTGTTGGTGACAGGGAGGGGGAACACTGAAGCTTTCTTT. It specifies CASSLLVTGRGNTEAFF.

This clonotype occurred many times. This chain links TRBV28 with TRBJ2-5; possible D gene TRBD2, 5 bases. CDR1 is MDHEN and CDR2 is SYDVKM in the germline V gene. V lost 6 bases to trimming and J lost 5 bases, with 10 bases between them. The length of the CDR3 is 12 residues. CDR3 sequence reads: CASRPTGETQYF. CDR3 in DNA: TGTGCCAGCAGGCCTACGGGGGAGACCCAGTACTTC.

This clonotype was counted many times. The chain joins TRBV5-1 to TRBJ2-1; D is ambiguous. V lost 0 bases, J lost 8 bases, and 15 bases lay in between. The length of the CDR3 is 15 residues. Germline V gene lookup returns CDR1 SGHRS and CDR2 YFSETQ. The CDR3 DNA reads TGCGCCAGCAGCTTGGAAACACCCTGGGTCCATGAGCAGTTCTTC. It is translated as CASSLETPWVHEQFF.

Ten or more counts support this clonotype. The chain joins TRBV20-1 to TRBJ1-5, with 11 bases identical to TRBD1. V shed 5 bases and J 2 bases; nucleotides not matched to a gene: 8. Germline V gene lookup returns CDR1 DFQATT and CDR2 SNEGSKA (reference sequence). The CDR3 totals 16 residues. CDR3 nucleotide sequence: TGCAGTGCTCCAACCGGACAGGGGGCCGGCAATCAGCCCCAGCATTTT. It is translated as CSAPTGQGAGNQPQHF.

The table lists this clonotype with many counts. CDR3 residues: CASSERLAGGNEQFF. CDR3 in DNA: TGTGCCAGCAGTGAAAGACTAGCGGGAGGCAATGAGCAGTTCTTC. The rearrangement links TRBV6-1 to TRBJ2-1, with 13 bases matching TRBD2. Germline V CDR1 and CDR2: MNHNS, SASEGT. The J segment lost 6 bases and the V segment lost 2 bases, leaving 1 base of the junction unmatched. The length of the CDR3 is 15 residues.

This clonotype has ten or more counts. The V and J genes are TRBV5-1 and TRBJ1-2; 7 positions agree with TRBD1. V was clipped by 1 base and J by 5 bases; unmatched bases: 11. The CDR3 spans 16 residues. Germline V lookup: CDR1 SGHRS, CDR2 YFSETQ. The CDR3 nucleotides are TGCGCCAGCAGCTTGTCGATGGGCAGGGGGGTATATGGCTACACCTTC. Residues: CASSLSMGRGVYGYTF.

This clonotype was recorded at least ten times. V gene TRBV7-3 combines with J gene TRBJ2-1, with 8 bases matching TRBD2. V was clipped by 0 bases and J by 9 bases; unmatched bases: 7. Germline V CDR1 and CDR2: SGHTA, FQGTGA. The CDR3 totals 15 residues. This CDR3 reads CASSLTRGARGEQFF. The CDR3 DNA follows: TGTGCCAGCAGCTTAACGCGGGGGGCGCGGGGTGAGCAGTTCTTC.

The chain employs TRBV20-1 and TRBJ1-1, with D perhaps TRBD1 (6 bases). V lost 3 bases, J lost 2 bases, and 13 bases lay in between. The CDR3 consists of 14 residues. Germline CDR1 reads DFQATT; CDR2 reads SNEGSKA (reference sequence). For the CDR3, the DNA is TGCAGTGCTAGGGGGTGGACAGCCAACACTGAAGCTTTCTTT. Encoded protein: CSARGWTANTEAFF.

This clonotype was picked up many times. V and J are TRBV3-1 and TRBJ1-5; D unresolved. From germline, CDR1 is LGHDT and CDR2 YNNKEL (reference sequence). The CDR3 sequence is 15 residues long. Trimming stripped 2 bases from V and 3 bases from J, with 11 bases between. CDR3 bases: TGTGCCAGCAGCCAAACCCGGACGGCCAATCAGCCCCAGCATTTT. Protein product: CASSQTRTANQPQHF.